These 14 T cell receptor beta chains share one sample of origin, sequenced in a study of blood T cell repertoires in COVID-19. Assay: immunoSEQ multiplex PCR; the TCRdb copy retains only in-frame clones and omits some. This sample yields 50,000 to 65,000 clones, of which approximately 86% are seen a single time; approximately 3.4% belongs to the top ten. The sample consisted of peripheral blood. The source of these receptors is a man aged 45 to 65 with active COVID-19.

CDR3 region: CASRPGQGRAGANVLTF. The CDR3, as DNA: TGTGCCAGCAGACCCGGACAGGGGCGGGCTGGGGCCAACGTCCTGACTTTC. V and J are TRBV11-2 and TRBJ2-6; TRBD1 agrees at 9 bases. The CDR3 spans 17 residues. J lost 2 bases, V lost 6 bases, and 8 bases had no gene match. Germline CDR1 is SGHAT and CDR2 is FQNNGV. Looking up the rest from reference TRBV11-2 and TRBJ2-6 gives the full variable domain: EAGVAQSPRYKIIEKRQSVAFWCNPISGHATLYWYQQILGQGPKLLIQFQNNGVVDDSQLPKDRFSAERLKGVDSTLKIQPAKLEDSAVYLCASRPGQGRAGANVLTFGAGSRLTVL.

The genes are TRBV7-2 and TRBJ2-2; 7 bases agree with TRBD1. CDR3 length equals 13 residues. From germline, CDR1 is SGHTA and CDR2 FQGNSA. After removal of 5 bases from V and 7 bases from J, the junction contained 4 bases not matched to a gene. In nucleotides, the CDR3 is TGTGCCAGCAGCCCAGGGGGTCTCGGGGAGCTGTTTTTT. Encoded protein: CASSPGGLGELFF.

V is TRBV19 and J is TRBJ2-7, with 10 bases that match TRBD2. Losses at the gene ends were 3 bases for V and 3 bases for J; bases not matched to a gene: 14. CDR3 length equals 18 residues. The germline CDR1 and CDR2 sequences are LNHDA and SQIVND (reference sequence). The CDR3 loop is CASSISGSSGGRYYEQYF. For the CDR3, the DNA is TGTGCCAGTAGTATCTCGGGCTCTAGCGGGGGTCGGTACTACGAGCAGTACTTC.

The chain links TRBV4-2 to TRBJ2-1, with 8 bases fitting TRBD2. Germline V CDR1 and CDR2: LGHNA, YNFKEQ. The CDR3 totals 16 residues. J lost 5 bases, V lost 5 bases, and 11 bases had no gene match. This CDR3 reads CASSSIRGGMNNEQFF. In nucleotides, the CDR3 is TGTGCCAGCAGCTCCATTCGCGGGGGGATGAACAATGAGCAGTTCTTC.

The chain has TRBV23-1 and TRBJ2-5; a weak D match, TRBD2 (5 bases). TRBV23-1 is annotated as an ORF whose role is uncertain. V dropped 9 bases and J dropped 5 bases, with 19 bases sitting between them. The CDR3 length is 14 residues. In DNA form, the CDR3 reads TGCGCCAGTTCGCGAGGGTGTTGGGCGGAGACCCAGTACTTC. Amino acids: CASSRGCWAETQYF.

The genes are TRBV4-1 and TRBJ1-1; 9 positions match TRBD1. CDR3 length: 15 amino acids. CDR1 MGHRA and CDR2 YSYEKL come from the germline V gene. Trimming at V came to 2 bases and at J to 4 bases, leaving 5 bases not matched to a gene. CDR3 sequence (DNA): TGCGCCAGCAGCCAATTCCACAGGGGGCGCACTGAAGCTTTCTTT. Translated: CASSQFHRGRTEAFF.

The V and J genes are TRBV6-5 and TRBJ2-3, with 11 bases matching TRBD1. CDR1 and CDR2 from the germline V gene are MNHEY and SVGAGI. The CDR3 spans 14 residues. Trimming cost V 6 bases and J 5 bases; bases outside gene matches: 4. The CDR3 nucleotides read TGTGCCAGCAGGCCGGGACAGGGGGGAGATACGCAGTATTTT. It translates to CASRPGQGGDTQYF.

The rearrangement joins TRBV15 to TRBJ2-3, with 9 bases that match TRBD1. Per germline, CDR1 LNHNV and CDR2 YYDKDF (reference sequence). The V and J ends lost 2 bases and 4 bases, in that order; junction bases with no gene match: 7. The CDR3 spans 16 residues. CDR3 region: CATSRLGQGSPDTQYF. DNA of the CDR3: TGTGCCACCAGCAGACTAGGACAGGGGAGTCCAGATACGCAGTATTTT.

The chain recombines TRBV5-8 with TRBJ2-7; 10 bases map to TRBD1. This CDR3 region has 13 residues. Germline V gene sequence: CDR1 SGHTS, CDR2 YDEGEE. V trimming: 4 bases; J trimming: 9 bases; junction bases outside the gene matches: 7. The CDR3 here is CASSIGQGVMQYF. The CDR3 DNA reads TGTGCCAGCAGCATCGGACAGGGGGTAATGCAGTACTTC. Based on the CDR3 plus reference TRBV5-8 and TRBJ2-7, the full variable domain is EAGVTQSPTHLIKTRGQQATLRCSPISGHTSVYWYQQALGLGLQFLLWYDEGEERNRGNFPPRFSGRQFPNYSSELNVNALELEDSALYLCASSIGQGVMQYFGPGTRLTVT.

The rearrangement joins TRBV5-6 to TRBJ2-1; maybe TRBD2 (6 bases). The CDR3 has 13 residues. Germline assignment: CDR1 SGHDT and CDR2 YYEEEE. V lost 4 bases and J lost 7, with 12 bases in between. The CDR3 nucleotides are TGTGCCAGCAGCCTTGGGACTGCTAATGAGCAGTTCTTC. It translates to CASSLGTANEQFF.

This clone has just one count. The chain joins TRBV7-3 to TRBJ2-2, with unresolved D. V gave up 5 bases and J gave up 0 bases, with 7 bases separating them. Germline V CDR1 and CDR2: SGHTA, FQGTGA. The CDR3 contains 14 residues. The DNA for the CDR3 is TGTGCCAGCAGCCCTCTTACGAACACCGGGGAGCTGTTTTTT. This codes for CASSPLTNTGELFF.

The J gene is TRBJ1-3, the V gene TRBV9; 8 nucleotides agree with TRBD1. The length of the CDR3 is 16 residues. Trimming took 0 bases from V and 7 from J; bases not matched to a gene: 9. Germline assignment: CDR1 SGDLS and CDR2 YYNGEE. DNA for the CDR3: TGTGCCAGCAGCGTAGCTACCGGACAGGGAGGGAACACCATATATTTT. This translates into CASSVATGQGGNTIYF.

The rearrangement joins TRBV7-9 to TRBJ1-1; D gene uncertain. The V end lost 1 base, the J end lost 7 bases, and 7 bases lay between the germline ends. Germline-derived CDR1 and CDR2 are SEHNR and FQNEAQ (reference sequence). The CDR3 sequence is 12 residues long. CDR3 protein: CASSLDRVEAFF. Here the CDR3 DNA reads TGTGCCAGCAGCTTAGACCGAGTTGAAGCTTTCTTT.

This clone was observed a handful of times. The chain recombines TRBV20-1 with TRBJ1-2, with 10 bases aligning to TRBD1. The germline V gene has CDR1 DFQATT and CDR2 SNEGSKA (reference sequence). Trimming cost V 3 bases and J 6 bases; bases outside gene matches: 16. The length of the CDR3 is 17 residues. This CDR3 is CSASRPGQGSRLDGYTF. In nucleotides, the CDR3 is TGCAGTGCTAGTAGACCGGGACAGGGGTCCCGGTTGGATGGCTACACCTTC.